Listed below are T cell receptor beta chains from one sample, sequenced in a study of T cells in localized non-small cell lung cancer. TCRdb's copy holds only in-frame clones and misses some; the assay was immunoSEQ multiplex PCR. The sample yields roughly 38,000 clones, around 80% seen once. The sample was peripheral blood, taken before any cancer treatment. These receptors originate from a male donor at least 60 years old with stage III squamous cell lung carcinoma. Each CDR3 is given with its conserved first and last residue. The order of the fields is J gene, clone size, V gene, CDR3 length, D gene, CDR3 DNA, CDR3 protein. D genes are given only for firm matches. The listing skips clone size in some rows; elsewhere it reads once, few, many or a size class.

>TRBJ1-4|-|TRBV27|15|-
TGTGCCAGCAGTTTATCGGCGGGGGGACATGAAAAACTGTTTTTT
CASSLSAGGHEKLFF
>TRBJ2-4|-|TRBV4-2|16|-
TGTGCCAGCAGCCAAGATTCGGGGGTCACCAAAAACATTCAGTACTTC
CASSQDSGVTKNIQYF
>TRBJ1-5|few|TRBV4-1|15|-
TGCGCCAGCAGCCAAGGGGTAGCAGGGAATCAGCCCCAGCATTTT
CASSQGVAGNQPQHF
>TRBJ2-1|-|TRBV30|12|-
TGTGCCTGGAGTCCTAGGGGGGGTGAGCAGTTCTTC
CAWSPRGGEQFF
>TRBJ1-1|-|TRBV19|13|TRBD1
TGTGCCACTTCCAGGGGGCGCAGCACTGAAGCTTTCTTT
CATSRGRSTEAFF
>TRBJ1-3|-|TRBV19|15|TRBD1
TGTGCCAGTAGAGTCCGGACAGGGACTGGAAACACCATATATTTT
CASRVRTGTGNTIYF
>TRBJ2-1|once|TRBV11-2|14|-
TGTGCCAGCAGCTTGGGGGTCTCCTACAATGAGCAGTTCTTC
CASSLGVSYNEQFF
>TRBJ2-7|-|TRBV11-2|14|-
TGTGCCAGCAGATTTGACAGGAGCTCCTACGAGCAGTACTTC
CASRFDRSSYEQYF
>TRBJ2-2|-|TRBV19|16|TRBD2
TGTGCCAGTAGTATGATGACTAGCGGGAGGACCGGGGAGCTGTTTTTT
CASSMMTSGRTGELFF
>TRBJ1-1|-|TRBV5-4|15|-
TGTGCCAGCAGCCCTGGGGTGGGGGGGCACAGTGAAGCTTTCTTT
CASSPGVGGHSEAFF
>TRBJ1-5|-|TRBV10-3|14|-
TGTGCCATCAGTGAAACGGGGTTCGGGCAGCCCCAGCATTTT
CAISETGFGQPQHF
>TRBJ1-2|-|TRBV25-1|14|-
TGTGCCAGCAGTGAGGACTGGGGCTCCTATGGCTACACCTTC
CASSEDWGSYGYTF
>TRBJ2-1|-|TRBV5-1|15|-
TGCGCCAGCAGCCCCCAGGGGGGGCCTAACAATGAGCAGTTCTTC
CASSPQGGPNNEQFF
>TRBJ2-2|-|TRBV5-1|15|-
TGCGCCAGCAGCTTGCAGGACGCGAACACCGGGGAGCTGTTTTTT
CASSLQDANTGELFF
>TRBJ1-5|-|TRBV6-1|14|-
TGTGCCAGCAGTGGACGGACCTCCAATCAGCCCCAGCATTTT
CASSGRTSNQPQHF
>TRBJ1-2|once|TRBV6-6|14|-
TGTGCCAGCAGTTACGACCCCGGCCCTTCGGGCTACACCTTC
CASSYDPGPSGYTF
>TRBJ2-7|-|TRBV28|14|-
TGTGCCAGCAGCCCCTTGGGAGGACCCTACGAGCAGTACTTC
CASSPLGGPYEQYF
>TRBJ2-7|-|TRBV18|13|-
TGTGCCAGCTCACCCGGACTTCGCTACGAGCAGTACTTC
CASSPGLRYEQYF
>TRBJ2-5|-|TRBV6-6|15|TRBD2
TGTGCCAGCAGGTCCCCGGGACTAGCAATAGAGACCCAGTACTTC
CASRSPGLAIETQYF
>TRBJ1-5|-|TRBV15|15|-
TGTGCCACCAGCAGAGATCGAGGCAGCAATCAGCCCCAGCATTTT
CATSRDRGSNQPQHF
>TRBJ1-3|-|TRBV28|15|-
TGTGCCAGCAGTTTAGTACGCGGGGGTGGAAACACCATATATTTT
CASSLVRGGGNTIYF
>TRBJ1-2|-|TRBV28|14|-
TGTGCCAGCTCCGGTCACGGCCAATACTATGGCTACACCTTC
CASSGHGQYYGYTF
>TRBJ2-1|-|TRBV6-6|16|-
TGTGCCAGCAGAGCAAGTGACGGGAGCTCCTACAATGAGCAGTTCTTC
CASRASDGSSYNEQFF
>TRBJ2-4|-|TRBV9|15|TRBD1
TGTGCCAGCAGCGACTCTCCGGGACAGGGAAACATTCAGTACTTC
CASSDSPGQGNIQYF
>TRBJ2-3|-|TRBV7-6|15|-
TGTGCCAGCAGCTTGGGACCGACTAGCACAGATACGCAGTATTTT
CASSLGPTSTDTQYF
>TRBJ2-7|-|TRBV7-2|14|-
TGTGCCAGCAGCTTAGTTTTGAGTAACTACGAGCAGTACTTC
CASSLVLSNYEQYF
>TRBJ1-4|-|TRBV5-1|16|-
TGCGCCAGCAGCTTGATCGGGGGCGAAGGTAATGAAAAACTGTTTTTT
CASSLIGGEGNEKLFF
>TRBJ2-5|-|TRBV19|14|TRBD1
TGTGCCAGTAGTGCCAGACAGGGTCGCGAGACCCAGTACTTC
CASSARQGRETQYF
>TRBJ1-5|few|TRBV18|13|-
TGTGCCAGCTCACCAGGGTCCGATCAGCCCCAGCATTTT
CASSPGSDQPQHF
>TRBJ1-4|few|TRBV9|16|TRBD1
TGTGCCAGCAGCGTAGACCAGGGGGCAACTAATGAAAAACTGTTTTTT
CASSVDQGATNEKLFF
>TRBJ1-1|-|TRBV18|13|-
TGTGCCAGCTCAGTCAGGGTGGACACTGAAGCTTTCTTT
CASSVRVDTEAFF
>TRBJ2-5|-|TRBV4-2|11|-
TGTGCCAGCAGCCAAGAAGAGACCCAGTACTTC
CASSQEETQYF
>TRBJ1-2|once|TRBV9|15|-
TGTGCCAGCAGGCCTAGGACGGGAGCTAACTATGGCTACACCTTC
CASRPRTGANYGYTF
>TRBJ1-1|-|TRBV19|14|-
TGTGCCAGTAGTATAGTCCCGGAGAACACTGAAGCTTTCTTT
CASSIVPENTEAFF
>TRBJ1-2|-|TRBV7-9|11|-
TGTGCCATCAACCCCGGGCTTGGCTACACCTTC
CAINPGLGYTF
>TRBJ2-1|-|TRBV18|14|TRBD2
TGTGCCAGCTCACGAGCGGGAGGGTTCAATGAGCAGTTCTTC
CASSRAGGFNEQFF
>TRBJ2-1|-|TRBV19|17|TRBD1
TGTGCCAGTAGTATCTTCCGGGACAGTCGCTCCTACAATGAGCAGTTCTTC
CASSIFRDSRSYNEQFF
>TRBJ1-2|few|TRBV2|18|TRBD1
TGTGCCAGCAGTGACGGTGACAGGGGGTCCCCAGCTAACTATGGCTACACCTTC
CASSDGDRGSPANYGYTF
>TRBJ1-4|-|TRBV25-1|14|TRBD1
TGTGCCAGCAGTCCCGGGACAGTAGGTGAAAAACTGTTTTTT
CASSPGTVGEKLFF
>TRBJ1-1|-|TRBV5-1|14|-
TGCGCCAGCAGCTTGGTGGGGCAGAACACTGAAGCTTTCTTT
CASSLVGQNTEAFF